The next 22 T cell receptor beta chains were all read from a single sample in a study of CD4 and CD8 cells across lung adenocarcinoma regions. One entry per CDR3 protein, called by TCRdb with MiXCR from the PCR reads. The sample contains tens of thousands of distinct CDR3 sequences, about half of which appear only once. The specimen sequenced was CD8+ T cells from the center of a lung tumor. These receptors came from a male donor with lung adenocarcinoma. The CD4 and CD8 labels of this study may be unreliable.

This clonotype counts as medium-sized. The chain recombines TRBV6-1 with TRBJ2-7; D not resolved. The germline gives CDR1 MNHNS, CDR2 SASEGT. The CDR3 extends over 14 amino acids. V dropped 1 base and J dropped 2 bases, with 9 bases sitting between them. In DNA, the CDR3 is TGTGCCAGCAGTGAAGAACCTACTCCCTACGAGCAGTACTTC. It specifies CASSEEPTPYEQYF.

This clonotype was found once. CDR3 sequence: CASSHEGLAGHPGQFF. The CDR3 DNA sequence: TGCGCCAGCAGCCATGAGGGACTAGCGGGCCATCCGGGGCAGTTCTTC. The chain links TRBV4-1 to TRBJ2-4; 12 nucleotides match TRBD2. With the DNA end fitting TRBJ2-1 better, the J assignment may be wrong. The CDR3 is made up of 16 amino acids. Per the germline V gene, CDR1 is MGHRA and CDR2 is YSYEKL.

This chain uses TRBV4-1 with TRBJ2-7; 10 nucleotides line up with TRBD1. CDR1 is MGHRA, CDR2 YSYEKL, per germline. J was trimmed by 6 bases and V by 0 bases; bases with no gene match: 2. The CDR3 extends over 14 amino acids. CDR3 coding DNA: TGCGCCAGCAGCCAAGAGGGGACAGGGGTCGAGCAGTACTTC. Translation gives CASSQEGTGVEQYF.

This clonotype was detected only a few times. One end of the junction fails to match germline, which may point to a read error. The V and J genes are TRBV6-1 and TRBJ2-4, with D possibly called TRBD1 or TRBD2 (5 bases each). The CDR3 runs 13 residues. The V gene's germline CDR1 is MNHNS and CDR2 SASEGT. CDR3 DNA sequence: TGTGCCAGGGGGCTGGGAGCCAAAAACACGCAGTATTTC. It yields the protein CARGLGAKNTQYF.

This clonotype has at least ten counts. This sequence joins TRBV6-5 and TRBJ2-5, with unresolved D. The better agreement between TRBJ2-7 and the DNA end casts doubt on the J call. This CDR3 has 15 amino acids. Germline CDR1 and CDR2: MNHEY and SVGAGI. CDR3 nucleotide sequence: TGTGCCAGCAGTTACTCCCTCCGCAGTCACTACGAGCAGTACTTC. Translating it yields CASSYSLRSHYEQYF.

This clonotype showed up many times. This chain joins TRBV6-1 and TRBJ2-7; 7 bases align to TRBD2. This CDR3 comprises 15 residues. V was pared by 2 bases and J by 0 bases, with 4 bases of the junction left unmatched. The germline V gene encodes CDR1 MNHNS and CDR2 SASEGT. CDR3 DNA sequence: TGTGCCAGCAGTGAAAGGGGCGGGAGCTCCTACGAGCAGTACTTC. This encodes CASSERGGSSYEQYF.

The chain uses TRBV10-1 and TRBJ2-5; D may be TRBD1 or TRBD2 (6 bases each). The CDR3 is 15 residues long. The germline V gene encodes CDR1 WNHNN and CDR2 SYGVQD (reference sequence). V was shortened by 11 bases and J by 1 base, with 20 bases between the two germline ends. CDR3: CAGGNGGRGQETQYF. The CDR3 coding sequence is TGCGCCGGGGGCAACGGGGGCCGTGGCCAAGAGACCCAGTACTTC.

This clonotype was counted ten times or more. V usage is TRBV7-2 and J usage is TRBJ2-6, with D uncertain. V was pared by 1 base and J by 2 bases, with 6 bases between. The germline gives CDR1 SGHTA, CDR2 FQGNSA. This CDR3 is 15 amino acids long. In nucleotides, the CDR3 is TGTGCCAGCAGCTTAGATGGGGCTGGGGCCAACGTCCTGACTTTC. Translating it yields CASSLDGAGANVLTF.

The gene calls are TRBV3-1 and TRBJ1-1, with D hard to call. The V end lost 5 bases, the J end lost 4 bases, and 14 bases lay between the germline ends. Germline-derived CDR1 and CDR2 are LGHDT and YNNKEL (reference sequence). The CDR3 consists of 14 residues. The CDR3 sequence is CASSGRAPLTEAFF. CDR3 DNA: TGTGCCAGCAGCGGAAGGGCACCACTCACTGAAGCTTTCTTT.

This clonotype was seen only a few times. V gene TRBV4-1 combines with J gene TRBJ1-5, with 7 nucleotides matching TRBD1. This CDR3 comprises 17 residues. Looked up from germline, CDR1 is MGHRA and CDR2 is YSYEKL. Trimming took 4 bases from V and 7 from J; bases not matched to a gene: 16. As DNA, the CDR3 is TGCGCCAGCAGCCCCCTAGGGGGGTTACAGGGGAAGCAGCCCCAGCATTTT. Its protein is CASSPLGGLQGKQPQHF.

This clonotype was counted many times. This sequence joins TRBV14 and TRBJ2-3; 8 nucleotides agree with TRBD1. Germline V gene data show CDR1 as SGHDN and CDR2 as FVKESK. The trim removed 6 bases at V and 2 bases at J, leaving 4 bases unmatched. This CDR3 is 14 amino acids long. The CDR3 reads CASRSGQATDTQYF. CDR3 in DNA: TGTGCCAGCAGGTCGGGACAGGCCACAGATACGCAGTATTTT.

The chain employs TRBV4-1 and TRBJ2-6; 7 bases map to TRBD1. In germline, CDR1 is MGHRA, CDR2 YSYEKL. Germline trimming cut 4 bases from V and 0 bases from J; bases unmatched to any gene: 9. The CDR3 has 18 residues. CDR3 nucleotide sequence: TGCGCCAGCAGCCCAACCCGGGACAGCTACTCTGGGGCCAACGTCCTGACTTTC. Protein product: CASSPTRDSYSGANVLTF.

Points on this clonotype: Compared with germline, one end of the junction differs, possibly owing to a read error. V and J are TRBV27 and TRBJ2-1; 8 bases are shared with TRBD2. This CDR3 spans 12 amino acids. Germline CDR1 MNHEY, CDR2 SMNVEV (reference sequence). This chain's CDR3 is CATGLDYNEPFF. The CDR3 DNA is TGTGCCACGGGACTAGACTACAATGAGCCGTTCTTC.

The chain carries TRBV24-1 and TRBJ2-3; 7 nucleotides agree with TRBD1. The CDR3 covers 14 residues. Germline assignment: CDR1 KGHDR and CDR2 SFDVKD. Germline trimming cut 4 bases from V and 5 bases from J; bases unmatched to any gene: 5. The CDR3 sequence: CATSDPRQGDTQYF. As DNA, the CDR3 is TGTGCCACCAGTGACCCCCGACAGGGAGATACGCAGTATTTT.

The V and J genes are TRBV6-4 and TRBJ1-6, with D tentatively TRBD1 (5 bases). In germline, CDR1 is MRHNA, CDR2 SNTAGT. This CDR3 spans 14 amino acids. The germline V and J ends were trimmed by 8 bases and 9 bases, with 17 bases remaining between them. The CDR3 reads CASRPGPGGSPLHF. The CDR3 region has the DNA TGTGCCAGCCGCCCCGGGCCTGGGGGTTCACCCCTCCACTTT.

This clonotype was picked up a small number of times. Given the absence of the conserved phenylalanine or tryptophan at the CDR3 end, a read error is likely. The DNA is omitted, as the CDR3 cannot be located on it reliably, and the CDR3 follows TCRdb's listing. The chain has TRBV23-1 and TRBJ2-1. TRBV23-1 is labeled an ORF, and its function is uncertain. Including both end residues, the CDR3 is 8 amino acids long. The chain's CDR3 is CAPGHWQR.

The CDR3 sequence: CSAPGQGTNYGYTF. The CDR3 DNA follows: TGCAGTGCCCCCGGGCAGGGCACTAACTATGGCTACACCTTC. V is TRBV20-1 and J is TRBJ1-2, with D perhaps TRBD1 (5 bases). The CDR3 runs 14 residues. Per the germline V gene, CDR1 is DFQATT and CDR2 is SNEGSKA (reference sequence). Trimming shortened V by 6 bases and J by 0 bases, and 14 bases separated the two germline ends.

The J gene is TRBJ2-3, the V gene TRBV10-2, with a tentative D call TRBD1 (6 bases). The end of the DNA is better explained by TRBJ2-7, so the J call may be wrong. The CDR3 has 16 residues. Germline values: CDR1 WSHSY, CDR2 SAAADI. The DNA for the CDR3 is TGCGCCAGCAGGGGACACGGGGTACGTGACGGAGAGACGCAGTACTTC. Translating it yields CASRGHGVRDGETQYF.

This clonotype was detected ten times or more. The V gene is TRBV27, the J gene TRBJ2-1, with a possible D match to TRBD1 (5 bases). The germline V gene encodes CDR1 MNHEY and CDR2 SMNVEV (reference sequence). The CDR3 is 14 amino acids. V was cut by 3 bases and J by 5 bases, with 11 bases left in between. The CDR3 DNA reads TGTGCCAGCAGTTTCTCGACAGTCAACAATGAGCAGTTCTTC. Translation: CASSFSTVNNEQFF.

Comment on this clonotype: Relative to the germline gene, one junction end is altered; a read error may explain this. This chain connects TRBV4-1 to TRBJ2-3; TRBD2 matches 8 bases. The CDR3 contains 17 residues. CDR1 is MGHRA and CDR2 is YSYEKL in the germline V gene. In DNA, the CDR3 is TGCGCCAGCAGCCGCGTTTTCGGGCGGGAGGCCACAGATACGCAGTATTTC. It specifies CASSRVFGREATDTQYF.

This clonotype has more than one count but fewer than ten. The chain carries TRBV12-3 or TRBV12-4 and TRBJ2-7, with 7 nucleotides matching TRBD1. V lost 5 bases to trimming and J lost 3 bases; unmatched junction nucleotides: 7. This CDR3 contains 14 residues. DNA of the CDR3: TGTGCCAGCAGTCGTCTCGGGACAGACTACGAGCAGTACTTC. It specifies CASSRLGTDYEQYF.

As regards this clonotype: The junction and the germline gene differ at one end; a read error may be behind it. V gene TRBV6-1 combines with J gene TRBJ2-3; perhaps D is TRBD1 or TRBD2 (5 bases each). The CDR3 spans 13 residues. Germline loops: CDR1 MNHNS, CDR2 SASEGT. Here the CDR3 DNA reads TGTGCCAGCAGGCCAGGGTTCACCGGGACGCAGTTTTTT. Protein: CASRPGFTGTQFF.